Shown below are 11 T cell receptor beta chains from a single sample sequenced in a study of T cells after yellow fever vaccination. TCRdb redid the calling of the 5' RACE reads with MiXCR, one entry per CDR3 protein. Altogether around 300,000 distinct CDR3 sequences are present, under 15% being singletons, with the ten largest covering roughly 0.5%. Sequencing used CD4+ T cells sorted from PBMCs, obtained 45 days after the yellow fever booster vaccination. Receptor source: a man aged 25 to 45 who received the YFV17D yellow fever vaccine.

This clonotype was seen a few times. This CDR3 is CASSPGTRDTQYF. For the CDR3, the DNA is TGTGCCAGCAGTCCCGGGACTAGGGATACGCAGTATTTT. V gene TRBV7-2 combines with J gene TRBJ2-3; TRBD2 matches 8 bases. The V gene end was trimmed by 6 bases and the J gene end by 6 bases; junction bases not matched to a gene: 5. This CDR3 spans 13 amino acids. The V gene's germline CDR1 is SGHTA and CDR2 FQGNSA.

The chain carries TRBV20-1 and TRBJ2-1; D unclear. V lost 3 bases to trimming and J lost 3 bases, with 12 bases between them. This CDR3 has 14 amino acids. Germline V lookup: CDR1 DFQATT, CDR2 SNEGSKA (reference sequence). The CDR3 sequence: CSASNVFLYNEQFF. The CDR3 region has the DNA TGCAGTGCTAGTAACGTTTTCCTCTACAATGAGCAGTTCTTC.

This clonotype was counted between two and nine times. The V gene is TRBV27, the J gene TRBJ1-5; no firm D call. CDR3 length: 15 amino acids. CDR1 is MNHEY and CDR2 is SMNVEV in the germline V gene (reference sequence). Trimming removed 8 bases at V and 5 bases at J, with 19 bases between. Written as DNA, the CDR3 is TGTGCCAGCCGGCCAGCTCTGACCAGGTATCAGCCCCAGCATTTT. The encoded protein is CASRPALTRYQPQHF.

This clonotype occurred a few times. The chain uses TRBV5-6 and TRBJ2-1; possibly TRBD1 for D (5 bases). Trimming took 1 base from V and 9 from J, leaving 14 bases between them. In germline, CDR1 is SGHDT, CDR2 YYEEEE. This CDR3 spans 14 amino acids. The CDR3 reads CASSLRAGYGEQFF. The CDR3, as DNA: TGTGCCAGCAGCTTGAGAGCAGGGTACGGTGAGCAGTTCTTC.

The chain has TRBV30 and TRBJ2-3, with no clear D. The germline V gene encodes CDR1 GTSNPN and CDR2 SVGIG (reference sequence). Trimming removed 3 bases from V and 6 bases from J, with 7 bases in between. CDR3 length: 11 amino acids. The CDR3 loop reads CAWRAGDTQYF. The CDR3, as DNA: TGTGCCTGGAGGGCAGGCGATACGCAGTATTTT.

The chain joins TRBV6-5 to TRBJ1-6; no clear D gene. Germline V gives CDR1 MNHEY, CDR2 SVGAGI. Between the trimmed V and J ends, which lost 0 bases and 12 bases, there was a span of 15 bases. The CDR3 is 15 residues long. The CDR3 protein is CASSYSILRTLPLHF. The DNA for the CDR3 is TGTGCCAGCAGTTACTCGATTCTAAGGACTTTACCCCTCCACTTT.

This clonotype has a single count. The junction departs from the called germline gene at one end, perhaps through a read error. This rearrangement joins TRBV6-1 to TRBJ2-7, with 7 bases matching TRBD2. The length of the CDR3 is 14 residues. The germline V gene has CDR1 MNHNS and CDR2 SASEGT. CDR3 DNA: TGTGCCAGCAGCCCCAGCGGCGGGAGTTACGGGCAGTACTTC. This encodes CASSPSGGSYGQYF.

The CDR3 DNA reads as TGTGCCAGCAGTGTCAGCGGGTTCGCCCCCTCTGGGGCCAACGTCCTGACTTTC. It is translated as CASSVSGFAPSGANVLTF. The chain joins TRBV27 to TRBJ2-6; a possible D gene is TRBD2 (6 bases). Germline V gene data show CDR1 as MNHEY and CDR2 as SMNVEV (reference sequence). Trimming took 5 bases from V and 0 from J, leaving 17 bases between them. The length of the CDR3 is 18 residues.

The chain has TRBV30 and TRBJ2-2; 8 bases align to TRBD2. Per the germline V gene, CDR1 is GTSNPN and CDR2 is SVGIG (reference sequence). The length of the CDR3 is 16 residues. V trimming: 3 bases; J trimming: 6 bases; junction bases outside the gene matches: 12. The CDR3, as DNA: TGTGCCTGGAGAGCGCCGGGACTAGGGAGGGCCGGGGAGCTGTTTTTT. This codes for CAWRAPGLGRAGELFF. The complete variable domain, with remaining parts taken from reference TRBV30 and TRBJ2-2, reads SQTIHQWPATLVQPVGSPLSLECTVEGTSNPNLYWYRQAAGRGLQLLFYSVGIGQISSEVPQNLSASRPQDRQFILSSKKLLLSDSGFYLCAWRAPGLGRAGELFFGEGSRLTVL.

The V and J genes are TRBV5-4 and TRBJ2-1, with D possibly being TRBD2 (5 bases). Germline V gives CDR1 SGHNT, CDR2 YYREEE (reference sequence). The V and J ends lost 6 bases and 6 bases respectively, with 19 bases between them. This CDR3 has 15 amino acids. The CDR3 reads CASTAYEGVSNEQFF. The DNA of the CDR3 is TGTGCCAGCACAGCTTACGAGGGAGTTAGCAATGAGCAGTTCTTC.

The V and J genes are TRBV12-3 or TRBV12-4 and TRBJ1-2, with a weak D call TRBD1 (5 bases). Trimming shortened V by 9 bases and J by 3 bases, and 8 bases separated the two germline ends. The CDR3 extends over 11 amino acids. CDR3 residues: CASRGDYGYTF. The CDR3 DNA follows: TGTGCCAGTCGGGGGGACTATGGCTACACCTTC.